These 8 T cell receptor beta chains were all obtained from the same sample, sequenced in a study of cytomegalovirus exposure and HLA in healthy donors. A multiplex PCR was run with 60 Vbeta primers and 13 Jbeta primers. Sequencing used immunoSEQ multiplex PCR; TCRdb keeps in-frame clones, though not all of them. The table shows some 170,000 clones, with around 83% occurring only once. Sequenced material: PBMCs. The source is a man aged 50-59 years in good health and CMV-seropositive.

This sequence joins TRBV19 and TRBJ1-2, with 8 bases that match TRBD1. CDR3 size: 15 residues. V was clipped by 11 bases and J by 4 bases; unmatched bases: 15. Germline-derived CDR1 and CDR2 are LNHDA and SQIVND (reference sequence). The CDR3 nucleotides are TGTGCCCCCAAACACTCCGGACAGGGCTGCTATGGCTACACCTTC. Translating it yields CAPKHSGQGCYGYTF.

The rearrangement joins TRBV6-6 to TRBJ2-1; TRBD2 matches 7 bases. The CDR3 loop spans 13 amino acids. Looked up from germline, CDR1 is MNHNY and CDR2 is SVGAGI (reference sequence). After removal of 4 bases from V and 5 bases from J, the junction contained 2 bases not matched to a gene. In DNA form, the CDR3 reads TGTGCCAGCAGTTTCACTAGCGACAATGAGCAGTTCTTC. The encoded protein is CASSFTSDNEQFF.

The rearrangement joins TRBV7-8 to TRBJ2-7; TRBD2 agrees at 8 bases. Losses at the gene ends were 1 base for V and 1 base for J; bases not matched to a gene: 9. Per germline, CDR1 SGHVS and CDR2 FQNEAQ. This CDR3 has 17 amino acids. CDR3 region: CASSLDWAGGGSYEQYF. As DNA, the CDR3 is TGTGCCAGCAGCTTAGACTGGGCGGGAGGTGGGTCCTACGAGCAGTACTTC.

With regard to this clone: Within the sample, other DNA sequences also encode this same CDR3. V is TRBV11-2 and J is TRBJ2-7; TRBD2 is a possible D gene (6 bases). V was shortened by 4 bases and J by 4 bases, with 8 bases between the two germline ends. This CDR3 has 12 residues. The germline V gene encodes CDR1 SGHAT and CDR2 FQNNGV. This chain's CDR3 is CASSSTSYEQYF. The CDR3 DNA follows: TGTGCCAGCAGCTCGACTAGTTACGAGCAGTACTTC.

The chain recombines TRBV18 with TRBJ1-2; perhaps TRBD1 as D (6 bases). Germline values: CDR1 KGHSH, CDR2 LQKENI. Trimming took 3 bases from V and 5 from J, leaving 10 bases between them. The length of the CDR3 is 13 residues. CDR3 sequence: CASSPQQGYGYTF. The CDR3 DNA is TGTGCCAGCTCACCTCAACAGGGTTATGGCTACACCTTC.

The chain joins TRBV9 to TRBJ2-1; TRBD1 matches 11 bases. The CDR3 loop spans 19 amino acids. Germline loops: CDR1 SGDLS, CDR2 YYNGEE. Trimming took 0 bases from V and 1 from J; bases not matched to a gene: 9. CDR3 in DNA: TGTGCCAGCAGCGTAGCTTCCGGGGACAGGGGGTTTTCCTACAATGAGCAGTTCTTC. The encoded protein is CASSVASGDRGFSYNEQFF.

A few counts support this clone. The rearrangement joins TRBV6-5 to TRBJ2-7, with 11 bases identical to TRBD1. The CDR3 runs to 16 residues. Germline trimming cut 4 bases from V and 1 base from J; bases unmatched to any gene: 6. Germline V CDR1 and CDR2: MNHEY, SVGAGI. CDR3: CASSSFGTGGSYEQYF. CDR3 bases: TGTGCCAGCAGTTCCTTTGGGACAGGGGGATCCTACGAGCAGTACTTC.

The chain recombines TRBV5-4 with TRBJ1-1; D is uncertain. V dropped 5 bases and J dropped 3 bases, with 11 bases sitting between them. The length of the CDR3 is 13 residues. CDR1 is SGHNT, CDR2 YYREEE, per germline (reference sequence). As DNA, the CDR3 is TGTGCCAGCAGTCCGAGAAGAGACACTGAAGCTTTCTTT. This translates into CASSPRRDTEAFF. Using reference TRBV5-4 and TRBJ1-1 for the parts outside the CDR3, the full variable domain is ETGVTQSPTHLIKTRGQQVTLRCSSQSGHNTVSWYQQALGQGPQFIFQYYREEENGRGNFPPRFSGLQFPNYSSELNVNALELDDSALYLCASSPRRDTEAFFGQGTRLTVV.